This T cell receptor beta chain was recovered during a study of identifying expanded T cells in peripheral blood. Findings and caveats of the study: Approximately two-week clone count variance significantly increased as total template count grew. Over approximately two and four weeks, about 15 and 19 clones changed, versus roughly 1.1 between replicates.

This CDR3 is built from 17 residues. Germline lookup yields CDR1 SGHAT and CDR2 FQNNGV. The V segment lost 7 bases and the J segment 4 bases; nucleotides outside the gene matches: 11. As to this clone: Its cognate antigen is unknown.

TCRdb keeps only in-frame clones here, not all; method: immunoSEQ multiplex PCR. This table holds about 86,000 clones, about 85% found once. Collection occurred without any documented infections or immune events in donors. The clonotype was recovered from a person between 18 and 75 years old in good health. What was sequenced was blood. J is TRBJ1-3 and V is TRBV11-2, with 12 bases matching TRBD1. In DNA, the CDR3 is TGTGCCAGCACGACCAAGGGACAGGGGGCTGGGGGAAACACCATATATTTT. Translated, it gives CASTTKGQGAGGNTIYF.